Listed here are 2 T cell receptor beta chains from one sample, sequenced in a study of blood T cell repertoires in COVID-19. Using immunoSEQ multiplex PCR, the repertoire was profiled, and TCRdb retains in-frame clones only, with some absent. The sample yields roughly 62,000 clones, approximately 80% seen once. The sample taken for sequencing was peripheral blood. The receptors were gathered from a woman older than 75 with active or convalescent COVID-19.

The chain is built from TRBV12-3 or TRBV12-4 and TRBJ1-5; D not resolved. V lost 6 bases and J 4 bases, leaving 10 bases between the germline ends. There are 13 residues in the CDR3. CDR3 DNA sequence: TGTGCCAGCAGATCACAGCAAAATCAGCCCCAGCATTTT. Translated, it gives CASRSQQNQPQHF.

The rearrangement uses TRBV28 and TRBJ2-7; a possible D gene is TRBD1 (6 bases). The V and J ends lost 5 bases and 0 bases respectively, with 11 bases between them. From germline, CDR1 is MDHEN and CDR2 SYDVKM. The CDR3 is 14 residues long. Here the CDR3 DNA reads TGTGCCAGCAGTATAACAGGGAGCTCCTACGAGCAGTACTTC. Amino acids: CASSITGSSYEQYF.